The next 26 T cell receptor beta chains were all read from a single sample in a study of blood T cell repertoires in COVID-19. The protocol was immunoSEQ multiplex PCR, while the TCRdb copy is restricted to in-frame clones and leaves out a portion. This table has about 220,000 clones, about 91% appearing once. Sequencing was carried out using PBMCs or T cells enriched from blood (not recorded which). The source of these receptors is a woman aged 50 to 60 with acute COVID-19.

The V and J genes are TRBV19 and TRBJ1-5; the D gene is possibly TRBD1 (6 bases). Trimming pared 3 bases from V and 7 bases from J, leaving 13 bases between. Germline CDR1 is LNHDA and CDR2 is SQIVND (reference sequence). The CDR3 sequence is 14 residues long. The CDR3 DNA reads TGTGCCAGTAGTATCTCGGGGAGGGGGCAGCCCCAGCATTTT. Its translation: CASSISGRGQPQHF.

The rearrangement uses TRBV28 and TRBJ1-4; no clear D gene. This CDR3 has 12 residues. Looked up from germline, CDR1 is MDHEN and CDR2 is SYDVKM. The V end lost 6 bases, the J end lost 6 bases, and 8 bases lay between the germline ends. In nucleotides, the CDR3 is TGTGCCAGCAGGAAGACTCATGAAAAACTGTTTTTT. Its protein is CASRKTHEKLFF.

The V gene is TRBV5-1, the J gene TRBJ2-7; D unresolved. The length of the CDR3 is 13 residues. Germline V gene data show CDR1 as SGHRS and CDR2 as YFSETQ. The germline V and J ends were trimmed by 0 bases and 1 base, with 5 bases remaining between them. CDR3 residues: CASSLVVSYEQYF. CDR3 bases: TGCGCCAGCAGCTTGGTAGTATCCTACGAGCAGTACTTC. Based on the CDR3 plus reference TRBV5-1 and TRBJ2-7, the full variable domain is KAGVTQTPRYLIKTRGQQVTLSCSPISGHRSVSWYQQTPGQGLQFLFEYFSETQRNKGNFPGRFSGRQFSNSRSEMNVSTLELGDSALYLCASSLVVSYEQYFGPGTRLTVT.

The CDR3 is CASSYTPGANTGELFF. The DNA of the CDR3 is TGTGCCAGCAGCTATACCCCGGGGGCGAACACCGGGGAGCTGTTTTTT. The chain joins TRBV9 to TRBJ2-2; D perhaps matches TRBD2 (6 bases). Germline V gene data show CDR1 as SGDLS and CDR2 as YYNGEE. Trimming removed 4 bases from V and 0 bases from J, with 13 bases in between. The CDR3 has 16 amino acids.

The gene calls are TRBV9 and TRBJ2-3; 9 bases fit TRBD2. Germline V CDR1 and CDR2: SGDLS, YYNGEE. This CDR3 comprises 14 residues. The ends lost 0 bases at V and 14 bases at J; junction bases unmatched: 10. CDR3 protein: CASSVGTPGLARYF. CDR3 bases: TGTGCCAGCAGCGTAGGTACTCCGGGACTAGCACGGTATTTT. The full variable domain, completed using reference TRBV9 and TRBJ2-3, is DSGVTQTPKHLITATGQRVTLRCSPRSGDLSVYWYQQSLDQGLQFLIQYYNGEERAKGNILERFSAQQFPDLHSELNLSSLELGDSALYFCASSVGTPGLARYFGPGTRLTVL.

This rearrangement joins TRBV5-6 to TRBJ2-2, with TRBD1 matching over 7 bases. J lost 6 bases, V lost 1 base, and 3 bases had no gene match. This CDR3 contains 14 residues. Germline V gene data show CDR1 as SGHDT and CDR2 as YYEEEE. The CDR3 spells CASSLRQGAGELFF. The CDR3 nucleotides read TGTGCCAGCAGCTTGAGGCAGGGGGCCGGGGAGCTGTTTTTT.

The CDR3 protein is CAWSAGTGGFF. The CDR3 nucleotides read TGTGCCTGGAGTGCCGGGACCGGGGGGTTCTTC. This chain connects TRBV30 to TRBJ2-1; the D gene is possibly TRBD2 (6 bases). V was cut by 1 base and J by 15 bases, with 13 bases left in between. This CDR3 spans 11 amino acids. In germline, CDR1 is GTSNPN, CDR2 SVGIG (reference sequence).

This chain connects TRBV7-6 to TRBJ2-1; 8 bases agree with TRBD1. CDR1 is SGHVS and CDR2 is FNYEAQ in the germline V gene. The CDR3 consists of 15 residues. V trimming: 2 bases; J trimming: 7 bases; junction bases outside the gene matches: 7. This CDR3 reads CASSLKGRTGNEQFF. In nucleotides, the CDR3 is TGTGCCAGCAGCTTAAAGGGCCGGACAGGGAATGAGCAGTTCTTC.

The V gene is TRBV27, the J gene TRBJ2-7; 9 nucleotides line up with TRBD1. After removal of 6 bases from V and 3 bases from J, the junction contained 3 bases not matched to a gene. The CDR3 runs 13 residues. Per germline, CDR1 MNHEY and CDR2 SMNVEV (reference sequence). The CDR3 nucleotides are TGTGCCAGCAGACAGGGGGCCTTCTACGAGCAGTACTTC. This sequence encodes CASRQGAFYEQYF.

The chain has TRBV7-6 and TRBJ2-3; TRBD1 might be the D (5 bases). Germline CDR1 reads SGHVS; CDR2 reads FNYEAQ. The CDR3 is 13 amino acids. Trimming removed 3 bases at V and 4 bases at J, with 8 bases between. CDR3 DNA sequence: TGTGCCAGCAGCTTTCAGGGTCCAGATACGCAGTATTTT. Translation gives CASSFQGPDTQYF.

The chain has TRBV11-2 and TRBJ2-3, with 11 bases identical to TRBD2. In germline, CDR1 is SGHAT, CDR2 FQNNGV. V was clipped by 1 base and J by 1 base; unmatched bases: 4. This CDR3 is 17 amino acids long. The CDR3 protein is CASSLVGLAVGTDTQYF. CDR3 coding DNA: TGTGCCAGCAGCTTAGTGGGACTAGCGGTGGGCACAGATACGCAGTATTTT.

CDR3 DNA sequence: TGTGCCAGCTCACCGACAGAGAACACTGAAGCTTTCTTT. Protein: CASSPTENTEAFF. The chain employs TRBV18 and TRBJ1-1; maybe TRBD1 (5 bases). The CDR3 is 13 residues long. In germline, CDR1 is KGHSH, CDR2 LQKENI. V was shortened by 3 bases and J by 1 base, with 6 bases between the two germline ends.

A single count supports this clone. J is TRBJ1-2 and V is TRBV28; D is ambiguous. The CDR3 runs to 15 residues. Trimming removed 7 bases at V and 3 bases at J, with 18 bases between. Per germline, CDR1 MDHEN and CDR2 SYDVKM. The chain's CDR3 is CASIPGRRAYYGYTF. Written as DNA, the CDR3 is TGTGCCAGCATTCCCGGCCGGCGGGCATACTATGGCTACACCTTC.

This sequence joins TRBV19 and TRBJ2-2; D is unresolved. V was cut by 3 bases and J by 7 bases, with 9 bases left in between. The CDR3 extends over 13 amino acids. Germline loops: CDR1 LNHDA, CDR2 SQIVND (reference sequence). This CDR3 reads CASSITPVGELFF. CDR3 in DNA: TGTGCCAGTAGTATCACTCCTGTCGGGGAGCTGTTTTTT.

This clone was recorded once. V gene TRBV6-5 combines with J gene TRBJ2-1, with 9 bases identical to TRBD2. Germline CDR1 MNHEY, CDR2 SVGAGI. With V trimmed by 9 bases and J by 1 base, 7 bases remained unmatched. CDR3 length: 15 amino acids. The CDR3 is CASIRLAVSYNEQFF. The CDR3 DNA reads TGTGCCAGTATCCGACTAGCGGTATCCTACAATGAGCAGTTCTTC.

This clone was seen once. The V call is TRBV9, the J call TRBJ2-3; TRBD2 matches 10 bases. J was trimmed by 2 bases and V by 4 bases; bases with no gene match: 4. Germline lookup yields CDR1 SGDLS and CDR2 YYNGEE. The CDR3 contains 15 residues. As DNA, the CDR3 is TGTGCCAGCAGCCAGCGGGAGGGATTCACAGATACGCAGTATTTT. Encoded protein: CASSQREGFTDTQYF.

The V call is TRBV7-2, the J call TRBJ2-5; 10 bases are shared with TRBD1. Germline CDR1 reads SGHTA; CDR2 reads FQGNSA. The CDR3 has 17 residues. V gave up 4 bases and J gave up 4 bases; unmatched junction bases: 12. The CDR3, as DNA: TGTGCCAGCAGCTCGGGACAGGGGACTTTAAGGGGAGAGACCCAGTACTTC. This gives the protein CASSSGQGTLRGETQYF. Using reference TRBV7-2 and TRBJ2-5 for the parts outside the CDR3, the full variable domain is GAGVSQSPSNKVTEKGKDVELRCDPISGHTALYWYRQSLGQGLEFLIYFQGNSAPDKSGLPSDRFSAERTGGSVSTLTIQRTQQEDSAVYLCASSSGQGTLRGETQYFGPGTRLLVL.

The V and J genes are TRBV5-1 and TRBJ2-5, with TRBD1 identical over 10 bases. CDR1 SGHRS and CDR2 YFSETQ come from the germline V gene. The CDR3 spans 14 residues. V dropped 4 bases and J dropped 5; count of bases not matched to a gene: 5. Here the CDR3 reads CASSRGTGVETQYF. The CDR3 DNA reads TGCGCCAGCAGCCGAGGGACAGGGGTGGAGACCCAGTACTTC. Full variable domain (outside the CDR3, taken from reference TRBV5-1 and TRBJ2-5): KAGVTQTPRYLIKTRGQQVTLSCSPISGHRSVSWYQQTPGQGLQFLFEYFSETQRNKGNFPGRFSGRQFSNSRSEMNVSTLELGDSALYLCASSRGTGVETQYFGPGTRLLVL.

This chain connects TRBV5-4 to TRBJ2-1, with TRBD2 matching 8 bases. The CDR3 length is 15 residues. The junction had 3 bases not matched to a gene; V was cut back by 0 bases and J by 4 bases. The germline CDR1 and CDR2 sequences are SGHNT and YYREEE (reference sequence). This CDR3 is CASSLELADYNEQFF. For the CDR3, the DNA is TGTGCCAGCAGCTTGGAACTAGCGGATTACAATGAGCAGTTCTTC.

The rearrangement links TRBV29-1 to TRBJ2-2; D remains unclear. Looked up from germline, CDR1 is SQVTM and CDR2 is ANQGSEA. The CDR3 runs 14 residues. V lost 0 bases and J lost 5, with 10 bases in between. The CDR3 DNA reads as TGCAGCGTTGAAGACAGACCGAGGACCGGGGAGCTGTTTTTT. Encoded protein: CSVEDRPRTGELFF.

This sequence joins TRBV14 and TRBJ2-5, with D possibly TRBD2 on 5 matching bases. Germline assignment: CDR1 SGHDN and CDR2 FVKESK. Trimming removed 4 bases at V and 7 bases at J, with 10 bases between. The CDR3 contains 12 residues. The CDR3 protein is CASSRTRGTQYF. CDR3 sequence (DNA): TGTGCCAGCAGCCGAACCCGGGGGACCCAGTACTTC.

The chain carries TRBV27 and TRBJ1-6; 7 positions agree with TRBD1. CDR1 MNHEY and CDR2 SMNVEV come from the germline V gene (reference sequence). The CDR3 is made up of 14 amino acids. V shed 6 bases, J shed 7 bases, and the junction held 6 bases outside the gene matches. The CDR3 DNA reads as TGTGCCAGCAGATTGACAGGGATGAATTCACCCCTCCACTTT. Its translation: CASRLTGMNSPLHF.

J is TRBJ2-1 and V is TRBV7-2, with a tentative D call TRBD1 (5 bases). V lost 1 base and J 0 bases, leaving 7 bases between the germline ends. The V gene's germline CDR1 is SGHTA and CDR2 FQGNSA. The CDR3 covers 15 residues. DNA for the CDR3: TGTGCCAGCAGCTTAGTGCAGGGCTCCTACAATGAGCAGTTCTTC. Its translation: CASSLVQGSYNEQFF.

The chain links TRBV4-3 to TRBJ1-6; 7 bases align to TRBD1. There are 13 residues in the CDR3. Germline-derived CDR1 and CDR2 are LGHNA and YSLEER. V lost 4 bases and J lost 6; bases outside the gene matches: 0. The CDR3 here is CASSPGGNSPLHF. CDR3 in DNA: TGCGCCAGCAGCCCAGGGGGTAATTCACCCCTCCACTTT.

The rearrangement uses TRBV27 and TRBJ1-2, with 10 nucleotides matching TRBD1. Germline CDR1 and CDR2: MNHEY and SMNVEV (reference sequence). The CDR3 is made up of 13 amino acids. The J segment lost 8 bases and the V segment lost 2 bases, leaving 2 bases of the junction unmatched. The CDR3 reads CASSLEGQGGYTF. The CDR3 DNA reads TGTGCCAGCAGTTTAGAGGGACAGGGGGGCTACACCTTC.

The chain carries TRBV5-4 and TRBJ2-7; the match to TRBD2 covers 12 bases. The CDR3 runs to 14 residues. The germline V gene has CDR1 SGHNT and CDR2 YYREEE (reference sequence). V was clipped by 4 bases and J by 3 bases; unmatched bases: 2. The CDR3 bases are TGTGCCAGCAGCCTGACTAGCGGGGGCTACGAGCAGTACTTC. Amino acids: CASSLTSGGYEQYF.